This T cell receptor (beta chain) was obtained from a study of regulatory T cells in long-lasting Graves disease. Time point meaning: persistent/refractory GD, antithyroid drugs over 5 years with positive TRAb. PBMCs provided the RNA from which the TCR library was made. Each patient gave approximately 8.1 milliliters of EDTA-anticoagulated peripheral blood. This clonotype was observed at least ten times. Its specificity is unknown. After removal of 4 bases from V and 6 bases from J, the junction contained 9 bases not matched to a gene. This CDR3 is built from 14 residues. According to the study, TCR beta libraries were built with iRepertoire HTBI primers and CDR3-region Arm-PCR. TCRdb re-derived calls from the multiplex PCR reads in MiXCR, one entry per CDR3 protein. This table holds 650,000 to 700,000 distinct CDR3 sequences, 30% found once. The study, taken as a whole, reports: It was in persistent disease that TRBV28, TRBJ1-2 and TRBJ2-5 were favored. New patients shared about a thousand public clonotypes, fewer than the 2,741 shared by persistent patients.

The rearrangement joins TRBV12-3 or TRBV12-4 to TRBJ2-7, with TRBD2 identical over 7 bases. The input for sequencing was peripheral blood mononuclear cells (PBMCs), taken when the disease was refractory, from a patient treated with antithyroid drugs. This sequence originates from a female donor with Graves disease. In nucleotides, the CDR3 is TGTGCCAGCAGTTGGACTAGTGCAAAAGTCGAGCAGTACTTC. It translates to CASSWTSAKVEQYF.